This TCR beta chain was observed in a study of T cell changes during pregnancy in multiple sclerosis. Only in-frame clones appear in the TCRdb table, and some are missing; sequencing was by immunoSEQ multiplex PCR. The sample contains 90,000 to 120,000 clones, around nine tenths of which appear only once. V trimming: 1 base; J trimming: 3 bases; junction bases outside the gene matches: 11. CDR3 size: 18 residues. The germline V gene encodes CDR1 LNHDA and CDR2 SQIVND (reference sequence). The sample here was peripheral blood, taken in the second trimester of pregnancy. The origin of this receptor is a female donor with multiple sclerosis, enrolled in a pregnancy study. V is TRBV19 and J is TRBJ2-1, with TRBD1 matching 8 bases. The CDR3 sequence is CASSIATGVGLHYNEQFF. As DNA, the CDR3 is TGTGCCAGTAGTATAGCGACAGGGGTAGGACTACACTACAATGAGCAGTTCTTC.